A selection of T cell receptor beta chains follows, all from one sample in a study of regulatory T cells in long-lasting Graves disease. Using its own MiXCR run on the multiplex PCR reads, TCRdb lists one record per CDR3 protein. The table records roughly 360,000 distinct CDR3 sequences, over 9.5% of them present only once. The sample was also reused in another study, on T cells in Graves' hyperthyroidism and ophthalmopathy.

Sequenced here: peripheral blood mononuclear cells (PBMCs), sampled at new diagnosis, from a patient treated with antithyroid drugs. The receptors derive from a woman aged 18-35 years with Graves disease. Both conserved end residues are part of each CDR3. The D gene is left open where the match is weak. Size is omitted from some rows. Given values are once, few, many or a class for expanded clones.

j_call d_call v_call clone_size cdr3_nt cdr3_aa
TRBJ2-2 TRBD1 TRBV5-1 many TGCGCCAGCAGCGTTGGACAGGGGTTGGCCGGGGAGCTGTTTTTT CASSVGQGLAGELFF
TRBJ1-5 . TRBV4-3 few TGCGCCAGCAGCCAAGATCTTGGGGGAGCCGGCAATCAGCCCCAGCATTTT CASSQDLGGAGNQPQHF
TRBJ2-5 . TRBV2 many TGTGCCAGCAGTGAAGTTGCGGGGCAAGAGACCCAGTACTTC CASSEVAGQETQYF
TRBJ2-7 TRBD1 TRBV6-1 many TGTGCCAGCCGGGACAGGGGAATCATTCCCTACGAGCAGTACTTC CASRDRGIIPYEQYF
TRBJ2-1 TRBD1 TRBV5-5 . TGTGCCAGCAGCTTACCGGGACAGGGGTTCACCTCCTACAATGAGCAGTTCTTC CASSLPGQGFTSYNEQFF
TRBJ1-4 TRBD1 TRBV11-2 many TGTGCCAGCAGCTCCTGGACAGGGGCTAATGAAAAACTGTTTTTT CASSSWTGANEKLFF
TRBJ1-1 . TRBV20-1 many TGCAGTGCTATACAGGAGAATGGTGAAGCTTTCTTT CSAIQENGEAFF
TRBJ1-1 . TRBV7-2 many TGCGCCAGCAGCCGGGGAGGGCTACGGAACACTGAAGCTTTCTTT CASSRGGLRNTEAFF
TRBJ2-7 TRBD2 TRBV20-1 many TGCAGTGCTAGAGTAGGGACTACTCTGGGGGAGCAGTACTTC CSARVGTTLGEQYF
TRBJ1-5 . TRBV28 many TGTGCCAGCAGTTTGTTAGGGGCCGCGGGGAAAGCCCAGCATTTT CASSLLGAAGKAQHF
TRBJ2-2 . TRBV6-5 many TGTGCCAGCAGTTTCCAGGAGGAGAACACCGGGGAGCTGTTTTTT CASSFQEENTGELFF
TRBJ2-5 TRBD1 TRBV19 few TGTGCCAGTAGTATTGGGACAGGTGGGGAGACCCAGTACTTC CASSIGTGGETQYF
TRBJ2-2 . TRBV7-2 many TGTGCCAGCGAAAGAGGCGCTGGGTACACCGGGGAGCTGTTTTTT CASERGAGYTGELFF